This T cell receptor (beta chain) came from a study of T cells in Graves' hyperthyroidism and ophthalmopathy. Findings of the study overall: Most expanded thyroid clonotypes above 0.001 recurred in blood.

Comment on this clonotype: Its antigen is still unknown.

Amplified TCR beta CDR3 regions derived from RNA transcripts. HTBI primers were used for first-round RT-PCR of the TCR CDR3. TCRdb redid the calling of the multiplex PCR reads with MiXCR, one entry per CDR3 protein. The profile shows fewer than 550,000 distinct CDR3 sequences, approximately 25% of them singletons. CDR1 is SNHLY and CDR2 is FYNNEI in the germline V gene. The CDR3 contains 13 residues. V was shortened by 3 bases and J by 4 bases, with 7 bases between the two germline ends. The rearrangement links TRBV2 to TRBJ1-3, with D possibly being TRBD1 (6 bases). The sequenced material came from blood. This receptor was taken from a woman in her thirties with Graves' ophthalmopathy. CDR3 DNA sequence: TGTGCCAGCAGTGACCAGGGGGGAAACACCATATATTTT. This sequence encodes CASSDQGGNTIYF.